One TCR beta chain is described in this entry. The data were taken from a study of human T cells and chemical hapten exposure. This CDR3 contains 14 residues. V lost 1 base to trimming and J lost 6 bases, with 9 bases between them. Germline values: CDR1 MGHRA, CDR2 YSYEKL. TCRdb independently ran MiXCR on the RACE reads; one entry per CDR3 protein. The profile shows 120,000 or so distinct CDR3 sequences, about an eighth of them singletons. The time point was: patch test 1, 2 weeks after DPC sensitization. Treatment of the sample: therapeutic diphenylcyclopropenone sensitization with weekly scalp DPC. This specimen consisted of whole blood, obtained in connection with sensitization to the hapten diphenylcyclopropenone (DPC). This chain joins TRBV4-1 and TRBJ2-2, with D possibly matching TRBD2 (5 bases). The sequence derives from a man between 18 and 29 years old with alopecia areata. Some clones in this sample may be carry-over from other donors' samples. CDR3 region: CASSQVLGAGELFF. The CDR3 DNA reads as TGCGCCAGCAGCCAAGTCCTCGGGGCCGGGGAGCTGTTTTTT.